This is a list of T cell receptor beta chains from one sample in a study of blood T cell repertoires in COVID-19. Assay used: immunoSEQ multiplex PCR; TCRdb lists only in-frame clones, some missing. The table has over 350,000 clones, roughly 89% seen once. What was sequenced was peripheral blood. The origin of the receptors is a woman between 25 and 40 years old with acute or convalescent COVID-19. The CDR3 runs from the conserved cysteine through the conserved F or W. D genes are given only for firm matches. Clone size, where shown, is once, few, many, or a class for clones that have expanded.

D gene	V gene	clone size	J gene	CDR3 protein	CDR3 DNA
TRBD1	TRBV12-3/TRBV12-4	NA	TRBJ2-2	CAIMDRADGELFF	TGTGCCATCATGGACAGGGCGGACGGGGAGCTGTTTTTT
NA	TRBV7-9	once	TRBJ1-3	CASSHRDRSGNTIYF	TGTGCCAGCAGCCACAGGGACCGCTCTGGAAACACCATATATTTT
NA	TRBV7-6	NA	TRBJ1-5	CASRAKRSQTPQPQHF	TGTGCCAGCAGGGCTAAAAGGTCTCAGACACCTCAGCCCCAGCATTTT
TRBD1	TRBV28	NA	TRBJ1-5	CASSFPSDRGKDNQPQHF	TGTGCCAGCAGTTTCCCCTCCGACAGGGGCAAAGACAATCAGCCCCAGCATTTT
NA	TRBV28	few	TRBJ2-1	CASSLFSHNEQFF	TGTGCCAGCAGTTTATTCTCCCACAATGAGCAGTTCTTC
TRBD1	TRBV7-9	NA	TRBJ1-1	CASSLGQGSHATEAFF	TGTGCCAGCAGCTTAGGACAGGGATCCCATGCCACTGAAGCTTTCTTT
TRBD2	TRBV13	NA	TRBJ2-4	CASSPDGGVRDIQYF	TGTGCCAGCAGTCCCGATGGGGGGGTTAGAGACATTCAGTACTTC
TRBD2	TRBV28	NA	TRBJ2-7	CASSQTSGGLHEQYF	TGTGCCAGCAGTCAGACTAGCGGGGGCCTCCACGAGCAGTACTTC
TRBD2	TRBV27	NA	TRBJ2-5	CATSPFRGGPETQYF	TGTGCCACCTCCCCTTTCCGGGGGGGCCCAGAGACCCAGTACTTC
NA	TRBV6-2/TRBV6-3	NA	TRBJ2-2	CASSYSNPTTGELFF	TGTGCCAGCAGTTACTCGAATCCTACGACCGGGGAGCTGTTTTTT
NA	TRBV2	NA	TRBJ1-1	CARAVDGTIANTEAFF	TGTGCCAGAGCAGTGGATGGGACTATCGCGAACACTGAAGCTTTCTTT
NA	TRBV6-6	NA	TRBJ1-5	CASSYPLSAQHF	TGTGCCAGCAGTTACCCCTTGTCGGCCCAGCATTTT
TRBD1	TRBV7-8	NA	TRBJ2-4	CASSKRGDRANIQYF	TGTGCCAGCAGCAAAAGAGGGGACAGGGCAAACATTCAGTACTTC
TRBD1	TRBV19	few	TRBJ1-6	CASSQQGADNSPLHF	TGTGCCAGTAGCCAACAGGGGGCGGACAATTCACCCCTCCACTTT
NA	TRBV2	NA	TRBJ1-1	CASRDVGVSDRGAEAFF	TGTGCCAGCAGGGACGTCGGGGTCTCTGACCGAGGCGCTGAAGCTTTCTTT
TRBD2	TRBV13	once	TRBJ2-2	CASSPGLADTGELFF	TGTGCCAGCAGCCCGGGACTAGCGGACACCGGGGAGCTGTTTTTT
TRBD2	TRBV18	NA	TRBJ2-3	CASSSTSGLDTQYF	TGTGCCAGCTCATCGACTAGCGGATTAGATACGCAGTATTTT
TRBD1	TRBV3-1/TRBV3-2	NA	TRBJ2-3	CASSPFGRQGGGTDTQYF	TGTGCCAGCAGCCCCTTTGGACGACAGGGTGGTGGCACAGATACGCAGTATTTT
NA	TRBV24-1	NA	TRBJ2-7	CATSVTGQEQYF	TGTGCCACCAGTGTTACAGGGCAAGAGCAGTACTTC
TRBD1	TRBV5-6	NA	TRBJ2-1	CASSPWTGGFDNEQFF	TGTGCCAGCAGCCCCTGGACAGGGGGGTTTGACAATGAGCAGTTCTTC
NA	TRBV30	NA	TRBJ1-2	CAWSTGKRDGYTF	TGTGCCTGGAGTACAGGGAAAAGGGATGGCTACACCTTC